A selection of T cell receptor beta chains follows, all from one sample in a study of blood T cell repertoires in COVID-19. The repertoire was sequenced with immunoSEQ multiplex PCR; TCRdb's copy has only in-frame clones and lacks some. This repertoire shows 84,000 or so clones, about 83% found once; its top ten account for around 36%. Material: peripheral blood. Receptors originate from a man older than 75 with active or convalescent COVID-19. The CDR3 runs from the conserved cysteine through the conserved F or W. The D gene is left open where the match is weak. A row's size may be missing; if present it is once, few, many or a size class.

size,V,J,D,CDR3,DNA
.,TRBV29-1,TRBJ2-1,TRBD2,CSVTGLAGVKNEQFF,TGCAGCGTTACGGGACTAGCGGGAGTTAAGAATGAGCAGTTCTTC
many,TRBV7-9,TRBJ2-1,.,CASSPSLDWSSYNEQFF,TGTGCCAGCAGCCCTAGCTTAGACTGGAGCTCCTACAATGAGCAGTTCTTC
.,TRBV7-6,TRBJ1-2,TRBD1,CASSPPGRQGLGYTF,TGTGCCAGCAGCCCCCCGGGGAGACAGGGTCTTGGCTACACCTTC
.,TRBV5-6,TRBJ2-7,TRBD2,CASSSGLSGGREQYF,TGTGCCAGCAGCTCCGGGCTTTCGGGAGGGCGCGAGCAGTACTTC
few,TRBV2,TRBJ2-7,.,CASSQSYEQYF,TGTGCCAGCAGCCAATCCTACGAGCAGTACTTC
.,TRBV27,TRBJ2-1,TRBD2,CASSLSIAGGYNEQFF,TGTGCCAGCAGTTTATCGATAGCGGGGGGCTACAATGAGCAGTTCTTC
.,TRBV10-3,TRBJ1-3,TRBD1,CAIRVTGEGNTIYF,TGTGCCATCAGGGTCACAGGGGAAGGAAACACCATATATTTT
.,TRBV15,TRBJ2-1,.,CATSRRRSVDEQFF,TGTGCCACCAGCCGGAGACGAAGCGTCGATGAGCAGTTCTTC
.,TRBV5-4,TRBJ2-1,.,CASSLGGQTYNEQFF,TGTGCCAGCAGCTTGGGCGGGCAGACTTACAATGAGCAGTTCTTC
.,TRBV3-1/TRBV3-2,TRBJ1-2,.,CASSQGGSTF,TGTGCCAGCAGCCAAGGGGGCTCCACCTTC
.,TRBV28,TRBJ1-1,.,CASSFRGWTEAFF,TGTGCCAGCAGTTTCAGGGGTTGGACTGAAGCTTTCTTT
.,TRBV29-1,TRBJ1-5,TRBD1,CSVLAQGGDQPQHF,TGCAGCGTTCTCGCTCAGGGGGGAGATCAGCCCCAGCATTTT
.,TRBV6-2/TRBV6-3,TRBJ1-1,.,CASSRESNTEAFF,TGTGCCAGCAGTCGAGAGTCTAACACTGAAGCTTTCTTT
few,TRBV19,TRBJ2-1,TRBD2,CASSTSTSGNNEQFF,TGTGCCAGTAGTACCAGCACTAGCGGGAACAATGAGCAGTTCTTC
.,TRBV28,TRBJ2-7,TRBD2,CASSLVTSGRGNEQYF,TGTGCCAGCAGTTTGGTCACTAGCGGGAGGGGTAATGAGCAGTACTTC
.,TRBV3-1/TRBV3-2,TRBJ2-7,.,CASSPGTRTYEQYF,TGTGCCAGCAGCCCGGGGACTCGAACCTACGAGCAGTACTTC
.,TRBV2,TRBJ2-1,TRBD2,CASSEESGTEQFF,TGTGCCAGCAGTGAAGAGAGCGGGACTGAGCAGTTCTTC
.,TRBV7-9,TRBJ2-7,.,CASSLEPPYEQYF,TGTGCCAGCAGCTTAGAGCCTCCCTACGAGCAGTACTTC
.,TRBV6-2/TRBV6-3,TRBJ2-5,TRBD2,CASSRTGTSGGKQETQYF,TGTGCCAGCAGTCGGACCGGGACTAGCGGGGGGAAACAAGAGACCCAGTACTTC
.,TRBV5-6,TRBJ1-5,TRBD1,CASSLRQGEPQHF,TGTGCCAGCAGCTTGAGACAGGGTGAGCCCCAGCATTTT
.,TRBV21-1,TRBJ2-1,.,CASSARHRYNEQFF,TGTGCCAGCAGCGCCCGACACAGATACAATGAGCAGTTCTTC
.,TRBV6-5,TRBJ2-3,.,CASRRDPATDTQYF,TGTGCCAGCAGGCGGGACCCCGCAACAGATACGCAGTATTTT
once,TRBV16,TRBJ1-2,.,CASSLTRPDYNYGYTF,TGTGCCAGCAGCCTCACACGCCCCGATTATAACTATGGCTACACCTTC
.,TRBV28,TRBJ2-1,TRBD2,CASQLGGDNEQFF,TGTGCCAGCCAACTGGGGGGGGACAATGAGCAGTTCTTC